This T cell receptor (beta chain) was identified during a study of blood T cell repertoires in COVID-19. In germline, CDR1 is LNHDA, CDR2 SQIVND (reference sequence). This CDR3 spans 14 amino acids. J gave up 6 bases and V 7 bases, and 7 bases lay outside the gene matches. The protocol was immunoSEQ multiplex PCR, while the TCRdb copy is restricted to in-frame clones and leaves out a portion. The table shows 250,000 or so clones, with 80% to 85% occurring only once. The sequenced sample was PBMCs or T cells enriched from blood (not recorded which). The source is a man aged 50-60 years who had recovered from COVID-19. The V call is TRBV19, the J call TRBJ2-4; the match to TRBD1 covers 9 bases. The CDR3 coding sequence is TGTGCCAGTACTGTGGGACAGGGTCCAAACATTCAGTACTTC. Amino acid sequence: CASTVGQGPNIQYF.